This TCR beta chain was recovered during a study of glioma-infiltrating T cells after dendritic cell vaccination. The protocol was immunoSEQ multiplex PCR, while the TCRdb copy is restricted to in-frame clones and leaves out a portion. The data hold under 35,000 clones, with more than 85% observed a single time. Trimming removed 2 bases from V and 4 bases from J; junction bases left unmatched: 6. Germline V gene lookup returns CDR1 MNHNY and CDR2 SVGAGI (reference sequence). This CDR3 contains 16 residues. The TCR originated in a human donor with glioblastoma. This chain connects TRBV6-6 to TRBJ2-3; 10 nucleotides align to TRBD2. Sample: blood, taken before dendritic cell vaccination. As DNA, the CDR3 is TGTGCCAGCAGTTACGGCAGCGGGGGGGCCGCAGATACGCAGTATTTT. Residues: CASSYGSGGAADTQYF.